The 24 T cell receptor beta chains below come from one sample, sequenced in a study of blood T cell repertoires in COVID-19. Produced via immunoSEQ multiplex PCR; TCRdb's table is partial and in-frame only. The table shows under 60,000 clones, with less than 90% occurring only once. The source material was peripheral blood. These receptors all stem from a human donor in a cohort sampled during active COVID-19.

The rearrangement links TRBV15 to TRBJ2-1, with 9 positions matching TRBD1. Germline V gene data show CDR1 as LNHNV and CDR2 as YYDKDF (reference sequence). The CDR3 contains 19 residues. V lost 5 bases to trimming and J lost 7 bases; unmatched junction nucleotides: 21. This chain's CDR3 is CATSSRDRALFRLRNEQFF. DNA of the CDR3: TGTGCCACCAGCTCTCGGGACAGGGCGCTATTCCGCCTCAGGAATGAGCAGTTCTTC.

The chain combines TRBV10-1 with TRBJ2-1; D may be TRBD2 (5 bases). The CDR3 is 15 amino acids. CDR1 is WNHNN, CDR2 SYGVQD, per germline (reference sequence). V lost 0 bases to trimming and J lost 10 bases, with 16 bases between them. CDR3 sequence reads: CASSESSTQQREQFF. Here the CDR3 DNA reads TGCGCCAGCAGTGAGTCGAGTACCCAGCAGCGGGAGCAGTTCTTC.

V and J are TRBV6-6 and TRBJ2-7; 8 nucleotides line up with TRBD2. Trimming removed 4 bases from V and 7 bases from J; junction bases left unmatched: 6. The germline CDR1 and CDR2 sequences are MNHNY and SVGAGI (reference sequence). This CDR3 comprises 13 residues. In DNA form, the CDR3 reads TGTGCCAGCAGTTGGGGACTAGTGGAGGAGCAGTACTTC. Translating gives CASSWGLVEEQYF.

This chain links TRBV28 with TRBJ2-1; 7 nucleotides agree with TRBD2. Per germline, CDR1 MDHEN and CDR2 SYDVKM. Trimming took 10 bases from V and 3 from J; bases not matched to a gene: 21. The CDR3 length is 18 residues. CDR3 sequence (DNA): TGTGCCATCTCTACTCACGGACTAGTCTTGGCCCACTACAATGAGCAGTTCTTC. Residues: CAISTHGLVLAHYNEQFF.

The chain carries TRBV7-2 and TRBJ2-7; 8 bases match TRBD1. CDR3 length equals 15 residues. Germline V gene lookup returns CDR1 SGHTA and CDR2 FQGNSA. Trimming cost V 5 bases and J 0 bases; bases outside gene matches: 6. The CDR3 region has the DNA TGTGCCAGCAGCCTCGGGACAGGAAGCTCCTACGAGCAGTACTTC. Encoded protein: CASSLGTGSSYEQYF.

The chain uses TRBV6-2 or TRBV6-3 and TRBJ1-5; 12 bases line up with TRBD1. J lost 6 bases, V lost 4 bases, and 7 bases had no gene match. The germline V gene has CDR1 MNHEY and CDR2 SVGEGT. The length of the CDR3 is 16 residues. The CDR3 here is CASSSRDRGQGQPQHF. The CDR3 DNA sequence: TGTGCCAGCAGTTCCCGGGACAGGGGGCAGGGTCAGCCCCAGCATTTT.

The chain employs TRBV10-3 and TRBJ2-1; TRBD2 matches at 10 bases. V dropped 9 bases and J dropped 4; count of bases not matched to a gene: 9. The CDR3 has 15 amino acids. The germline V gene has CDR1 ENHRY and CDR2 SYGVKD. The CDR3 nucleotides are TGTGCCATTTCCGGTGGGACTAGCGATTACAATGAGCAGTTCTTC. It translates to CAISGGTSDYNEQFF.

The J gene is TRBJ2-3, the V gene TRBV10-3; D is uncertain. This CDR3 region has 13 residues. V was pared by 2 bases and J by 6 bases, with 9 bases between. Germline-derived CDR1 and CDR2 are ENHRY and SYGVKD. The CDR3 region is CAISEREPDTQYF. CDR3 nucleotides: TGTGCCATCAGTGAGCGCGAACCCGATACGCAGTATTTT.

The chain carries TRBV7-9 and TRBJ2-7; 7 bases map to TRBD1. Germline CDR1 SEHNR, CDR2 FQNEAQ (reference sequence). V was pared by 4 bases and J by 4 bases, with 16 bases of the junction left unmatched. CDR3 length: 17 amino acids. The CDR3: CASSSPGGPLVRYEQYF. The CDR3 DNA follows: TGTGCCAGCAGCTCCCCAGGGGGTCCCCTGGTCAGGTACGAGCAGTACTTC.

V and J are TRBV20-1 and TRBJ2-1; 8 bases agree with TRBD2. The CDR3 runs 11 residues. V was pared by 7 bases and J by 9 bases, with 5 bases of the junction left unmatched. Germline V gives CDR1 DFQATT, CDR2 SNEGSKA (reference sequence). The CDR3 here is CSVRGGGEQFF. The CDR3 DNA reads as TGCAGTGTTCGGGGGGGAGGTGAGCAGTTCTTC.

This chain connects TRBV7-2 to TRBJ2-1; the D gene is possibly TRBD1 (6 bases). The V end was cut by 5 bases, the J end by 6 bases, with 14 bases between. Germline CDR1 SGHTA, CDR2 FQGNSA. The CDR3 is 14 amino acids. CDR3 sequence reads: CASSRWQGLNEQFF. The CDR3, as DNA: TGTGCCAGCAGCCGCTGGCAGGGGCTCAATGAGCAGTTCTTC.

J is TRBJ1-1 and V is TRBV19; no definite D call. Trimming cost V 5 bases and J 5 bases, with 15 bases left between them. CDR1 and CDR2 (germline): LNHDA, SQIVND (reference sequence). The CDR3 is 14 residues long. CDR3 sequence: CASSSTAGRTEAFF. The CDR3 coding sequence is TGTGCCAGTAGTTCCACAGCAGGTCGGACTGAAGCTTTCTTT.

V and J are TRBV19 and TRBJ2-5; 9 bases fit TRBD2. This CDR3 is built from 14 residues. Germline V gene lookup returns CDR1 LNHDA and CDR2 SQIVND (reference sequence). V trimming: 4 bases; J trimming: 5 bases; junction bases outside the gene matches: 5. The CDR3 region has the DNA TGTGCCAGTAGTACCACTAGCGGGTGGGAGACCCAGTACTTC. It yields the protein CASSTTSGWETQYF.

The V call is TRBV7-2, the J call TRBJ2-7; TRBD1 matches 8 bases. Trimming took 1 base from V and 7 from J; bases not matched to a gene: 6. Germline CDR1 SGHTA, CDR2 FQGNSA. The CDR3 loop spans 14 amino acids. CDR3 in amino acids: CASSLERTGSEQYF. The DNA for the CDR3 is TGTGCCAGCAGCTTAGAAAGGACAGGGAGTGAGCAGTACTTC.

This chain joins TRBV5-1 and TRBJ2-3, with D maybe TRBD2 (5 bases). The V end was cut by 0 bases, the J end by 5 bases, with 7 bases between. Germline V gene lookup returns CDR1 SGHRS and CDR2 YFSETQ. CDR3 size: 13 residues. This CDR3 is CASSLGAGDTQYF. The DNA for the CDR3 is TGCGCCAGCAGCTTGGGTGCGGGAGATACGCAGTATTTT.

About this clone itself: Compared with germline, one end of the junction differs, possibly owing to a read error. CDR3 sequence (DNA): TGTGCCAGCAGTAACTCCGGGGGGTTACCCTATGGCTACACCTTC. This codes for CASSNSGGLPYGYTF. V usage is TRBV6-5 and J usage is TRBJ1-2, with D possibly TRBD1 on 5 matching bases. This CDR3 has 15 residues. Germline loops: CDR1 MNHEY, CDR2 SVGAGI.

The chain employs TRBV19 and TRBJ2-2; 11 bases fit TRBD1. Trimming took 3 bases from V and 5 from J; bases not matched to a gene: 2. The CDR3 covers 15 residues. Germline values: CDR1 LNHDA, CDR2 SQIVND (reference sequence). Here the CDR3 DNA reads TGTGCCAGTAGTATGGGGACAGGGGGGACCGGGGAGCTGTTTTTT. Translation gives CASSMGTGGTGELFF.

The sample holds a few counts of this clone. This specimen includes other DNA sequences encoding the same CDR3. The chain employs TRBV9 and TRBJ1-1; D is unclear. Trimming took 0 bases from V and 0 from J, leaving 3 bases between them. Germline V gene data show CDR1 as SGDLS and CDR2 as YYNGEE. CDR3 length: 13 residues. The CDR3 loop reads CASSVAVNTEAFF. The CDR3 region has the DNA TGTGCCAGCAGCGTAGCCGTGAACACTGAAGCTTTCTTT.

This clone came up once. Written as DNA, the CDR3 is TGTGCCAGCAACCTAGCGGGAGGGCCACAGTACTTC. It encodes CASNLAGGPQYF. V usage is TRBV6-5 and J usage is TRBJ2-7, with 12 bases identical to TRBD2. Trimming took 7 bases from V and 10 from J; bases not matched to a gene: 5. The CDR3 is 12 amino acids. Germline CDR1 MNHEY, CDR2 SVGAGI.

J is TRBJ1-5 and V is TRBV19; D is unresolved. Germline CDR1 reads LNHDA; CDR2 reads SQIVND (reference sequence). The CDR3 is made up of 13 amino acids. V was clipped by 3 bases and J by 7 bases, with 10 bases between them. CDR3 nucleotides: TGTGCCAGTAGTATCCAAGGAGGGCAGCCCCAGCATTTT. Protein: CASSIQGGQPQHF.

The chain employs TRBV27 and TRBJ2-1; possibly TRBD1 for D (6 bases). V was pared by 8 bases and J by 1 base, with 15 bases between. CDR3 size: 15 residues. Per the germline V gene, CDR1 is MNHEY and CDR2 is SMNVEV (reference sequence). CDR3 protein: CASGRDIWSYNEQFF. In DNA, the CDR3 is TGTGCCAGCGGTAGGGACATCTGGTCCTACAATGAGCAGTTCTTC.

The chain uses TRBV6-4 and TRBJ2-3; no reliable D call. This CDR3 spans 15 amino acids. Germline CDR1 and CDR2: MRHNA and SNTAGT. Trimming pared 6 bases from V and 4 bases from J, leaving 17 bases between. CDR3 sequence (DNA): TGTGCCAGCAGCCTCGGTCTCGTCGCTTCAGATACGCAGTATTTT. This codes for CASSLGLVASDTQYF.

The gene calls are TRBV20-1 and TRBJ2-1, with 7 positions matching TRBD2. The CDR3 spans 14 residues. The germline CDR1 and CDR2 sequences are DFQATT and SNEGSKA (reference sequence). With 3 bases clipped from V and 5 bases from J, the junction kept 7 bases outside the gene matches. CDR3 region: CSASRGLSNNEQFF. The CDR3, as DNA: TGCAGTGCTAGTAGGGGACTAAGCAACAATGAGCAGTTCTTC.

This chain connects TRBV5-1 to TRBJ2-2; D possibly corresponds to TRBD2 (5 bases). Looked up from germline, CDR1 is SGHRS and CDR2 is YFSETQ. The CDR3 runs to 15 residues. V was cut by 0 bases and J by 1 base, with 7 bases left in between. CDR3: CASSLDGVNTGELFF. The DNA of the CDR3 is TGCGCCAGCAGCTTGGACGGGGTGAACACCGGGGAGCTGTTTTTT.